This T cell receptor (beta chain) is from a study of cytomegalovirus exposure and HLA in healthy donors. Findings of the study overall: Differences between HLA loci emerged in a later analysis of TCR association rates, with DRB1 most and HLA-C fewest.

The CDR3 covers 16 residues. Per the germline V gene, CDR1 is MGHDK and CDR2 is SYGVNS. V was clipped by 6 bases and J by 7 bases, with 21 bases between them. The sample holds one count of this clone. Its antigen remains unidentified. Vbeta (60) and Jbeta (13) primers were used in the PCR. TCRdb's copy holds only in-frame clones and misses some; the assay was immunoSEQ multiplex PCR. The repertoire has 70,000 to 80,000 clones, almost 85% of them found once; the top ten carry about 1.9%. This receptor was taken from a man between 18 and 35 years old in good health and CMV-seronegative. The V and J genes are TRBV25-1 and TRBJ2-2; D is possibly TRBD1 (6 bases). The sequencing input was PBMCs. Here the CDR3 DNA reads TGTGCCAGCAGGCCCAGGGTGGGGGACACAGGCGGGGAGCTGTTTTTT. This sequence encodes CASRPRVGDTGGELFF. Full variable domain (outside the CDR3, taken from reference TRBV25-1 and TRBJ2-2): EADIYQTPRYLVIGTGKKITLECSQTMGHDKMYWYQQDPGMELHLIHYSYGVNSTEKGDLSSESTVSRIRTEHFPLTLESARPSHTSQYLCASRPRVGDTGGELFFGEGSRLTVL.